This T cell receptor beta chain was documented in a study of control samples from healthy donors and cancer patients. The V gene end was trimmed by 2 bases and the J gene end by 5 bases; junction bases not matched to a gene: 19. CDR3 length equals 19 residues. Germline loops: CDR1 PRHDT, CDR2 FYEKMQ (reference sequence). Assay used: immunoSEQ multiplex PCR; TCRdb lists only in-frame clones, some missing. The sample holds 100,000 to 150,000 clones, approximately 92% seen once. The V call is TRBV13, the J call TRBJ2-7, with 9 bases lining up with TRBD2. The TCR originated in a man aged 18 to 29 in good health. Sequenced sample: blood. In DNA form, the CDR3 reads TGTGCCAGCAGCTTACAGGCCCTGGTGGGGGCGGGGGGGTTTAACGAGCAGTACTTC. It yields the protein CASSLQALVGAGGFNEQYF.